This TCR beta chain was retrieved from a study of T-cell reconstitution after alpha-beta-depleted transplantation in children. Germline V gene lookup returns CDR1 SGDLS and CDR2 YYNGEE. The CDR3 covers 14 residues. The J segment lost 5 bases and the V segment lost 3 bases, leaving 6 bases of the junction unmatched. This clonotype was found a few times. Preparation of the TCRbeta library used unique molecular identifiers. A single record per CDR3 protein comes from TCRdb applying MiXCR to the PCR reads. The repertoire holds 250,000 to 350,000 distinct CDR3 sequences, with around 9.6% as singletons. The chain links TRBV9 to TRBJ2-7, with 9 bases that match TRBD1. The sequenced sample was PBMCs from the stem cell graft donor, obtained from the stem cell graft. This TCR derives from a human donor who donated a stem cell graft to a child with SCID. DNA of the CDR3: TGTGCCAGCAGCGCCGGGACAGGGAGTCACGAGCAGTACTTC. As protein: CASSAGTGSHEQYF.